This entry concerns a single T cell receptor beta chain. This entry is derived from a study of blood T cell repertoires in COVID-19. Study in general: Samples taken during acute and convalescent COVID-19 were collected in the United States, Italy and Spain. PBMCs, B-cell-depleted T cells, or T cells provided the cDNA or gDNA that made up the material.

The CDR3 runs 13 residues. Unmatched junction bases numbered 12, after V lost 8 bases and J lost 8 bases. The germline V gene encodes CDR1 GTSNPN and CDR2 SVGIG (reference sequence). Per the original methods: Reference gene primer amplification yielded estimated nucleated cell counts. Data came from immunoSEQ multiplex PCR; TCRdb stores just in-frame clones and leaves some out. That table furnishes V, J and clone size, whereas the DNA furnished D and trimming. The sample has 200,000 to 250,000 clones, 88% seen once. The sample comprised peripheral blood. V gene TRBV30 combines with J gene TRBJ1-2; 9 bases map to TRBD1. This receptor was taken from a woman between 55 and 75 years old with acute or convalescent COVID-19. CDR3 nucleotides: TGTGCCAGCCAGGACAGGGGTTATGGCGGCTACACCTTC. This codes for CASQDRGYGGYTF.